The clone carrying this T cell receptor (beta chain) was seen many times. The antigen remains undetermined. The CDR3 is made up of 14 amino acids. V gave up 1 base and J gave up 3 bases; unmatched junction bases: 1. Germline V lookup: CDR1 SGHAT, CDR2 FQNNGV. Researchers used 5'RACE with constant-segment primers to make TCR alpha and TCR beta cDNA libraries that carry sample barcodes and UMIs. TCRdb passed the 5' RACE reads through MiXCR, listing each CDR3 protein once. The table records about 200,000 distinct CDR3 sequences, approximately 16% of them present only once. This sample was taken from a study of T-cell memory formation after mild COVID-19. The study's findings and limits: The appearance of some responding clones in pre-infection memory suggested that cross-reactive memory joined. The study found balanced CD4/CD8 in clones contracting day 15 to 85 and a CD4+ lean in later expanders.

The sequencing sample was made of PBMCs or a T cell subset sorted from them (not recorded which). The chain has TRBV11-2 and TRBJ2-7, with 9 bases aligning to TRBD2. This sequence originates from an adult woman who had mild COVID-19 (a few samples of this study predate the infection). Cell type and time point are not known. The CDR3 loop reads CASSLGLADYEQYF. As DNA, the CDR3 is TGTGCCAGCAGCTTAGGACTAGCGGACTACGAGCAGTACTTC.